The following is a T cell receptor (beta chain) sequence with its context. Antigen: not known. Relative to the germline gene, one junction end is altered; a read error may explain this. The donors gave bone marrow, and they were healthy. Vbeta (60) and Jbeta (13) primers were used in the PCR. The data were produced by immunoSEQ multiplex PCR, yet TCRdb's version contains in-frame clones alone and is incomplete. The sample lists roughly 180,000 clones; roughly 80% were seen once. These data originate in a study of cytomegalovirus exposure and HLA in healthy donors. Study-level results: Sequences of the TCR beta chain were said to predict the HLA-A and HLA-B alleles of most subjects accurately.

Looked up from germline, CDR1 is SEHNR and CDR2 is FQNEAQ (reference sequence). This CDR3 comprises 15 residues. This clonotype was obtained from a male donor in good health and CMV-seronegative. This chain connects TRBV7-9 to TRBJ1-2; 9 positions match TRBD1. Input material: PBMCs. This CDR3 is CASSLKGTGINGYPF. The CDR3 coding sequence is TGTGCCAGCAGCTTAAAAGGGACAGGGATTAATGGCTACCCCTTC.